A single sample gave rise to the 9 T cell receptor beta chains below, sequenced in a study of pediatric ulcerative colitis. The table came from immunoSEQ multiplex PCR; TCRdb's copy has only in-frame clones and leaves some out. The data contain roughly 64,000 clones, about 90% of them seen just once; the ten biggest clones take up nearly 3.5%. Material for sequencing was blood. Source of these receptors: a boy between 5 and 17 years old with severe ulcerative colitis.

This chain uses TRBV6-6 with TRBJ2-1, with D possibly matching TRBD2 (6 bases). The CDR3 is 16 residues long. With 6 bases removed from V and 0 bases from J, the gap between germline ends came to 15 bases. Germline V CDR1 and CDR2: MNHNY, SVGAGI (reference sequence). CDR3 sequence reads: CASSRGDSSSYNEQFF. The CDR3 DNA reads TGTGCCAGCAGCCGTGGGGACTCAAGCTCCTACAATGAGCAGTTCTTC.

This sequence joins TRBV14 and TRBJ2-2; 7 bases match TRBD2. The CDR3 spans 16 residues. Germline-derived CDR1 and CDR2 are SGHDN and FVKESK. V lost 1 base and J lost 3; bases outside the gene matches: 5. CDR3 region: CASSQGFSGYTGELFF. The CDR3 DNA reads TGTGCCAGCAGCCAAGGGTTTAGCGGGTACACCGGGGAGCTGTTTTTT.

The chain combines TRBV7-8 with TRBJ1-5, with TRBD1 identical over 8 bases. V gave up 0 bases and J gave up 4 bases; unmatched junction bases: 14. The CDR3 runs to 19 residues. CDR1 is SGHVS, CDR2 FQNEAQ, per germline. CDR3 amino acids: CASSLALSRGLRRNQPQHF. CDR3 bases: TGTGCCAGCAGCTTAGCGCTATCCAGGGGGCTTAGGAGGAATCAGCCCCAGCATTTT.

The chain links TRBV7-2 to TRBJ2-2; a weak D match, TRBD1 (5 bases). V lost 5 bases, J lost 5 bases, and 12 bases lay in between. Germline CDR1 SGHTA, CDR2 FQGNSA. The CDR3 has 14 amino acids. CDR3 loop: CASSANSGTGELFF. The CDR3 DNA reads TGTGCCAGCAGCGCCAACTCAGGGACCGGGGAGCTGTTTTTT.

The chain couples TRBV7-9 to TRBJ2-1, with D possibly matching TRBD2 (6 bases). Germline CDR1 is SEHNR and CDR2 is FQNEAQ (reference sequence). Trimming cost V 8 bases and J 3 bases, with 17 bases left between them. This CDR3 has 15 amino acids. CDR3 protein: CASEGDSLFYNEQFF. The CDR3 DNA sequence: TGTGCCAGCGAAGGGGACTCGCTATTCTACAATGAGCAGTTCTTC.

The J gene is TRBJ1-1, the V gene TRBV5-4, with D possibly matching TRBD1 (5 bases). V was cut by 1 base and J by 12 bases, with 19 bases left in between. Germline values: CDR1 SGHNT, CDR2 YYREEE (reference sequence). CDR3 length equals 14 residues. DNA for the CDR3: TGTGCCAGCAGCTTGAGTCGAGGGCCAGGGCCGTCTTTCTTT. Translating gives CASSLSRGPGPSFF.

In its sample, this clone was seen a few times. V usage is TRBV27 and J usage is TRBJ2-7; D ambiguous. The V and J ends lost 4 bases and 0 bases respectively, with 10 bases between them. The CDR3 runs 14 residues. Germline CDR1 MNHEY, CDR2 SMNVEV (reference sequence). As DNA, the CDR3 is TGTGCCAGCAGTTCTGGGCCTTCCTCCTACGAGCAGTACTTC. Its protein is CASSSGPSSYEQYF.

The V call is TRBV6-1, the J call TRBJ1-4; TRBD1 agrees at 7 bases. The CDR3 contains 15 residues. Germline-derived CDR1 and CDR2 are MNHNS and SASEGT. Germline trimming cut 7 bases from V and 2 bases from J; bases unmatched to any gene: 7. The CDR3 is CASTNGDSTNEKLFF. CDR3 DNA: TGTGCCAGCACGAACGGGGACAGTACTAATGAAAAACTGTTTTTT.

Here the CDR3 DNA reads TGTGCCATCAGATGGACAGGGAGCACAGATACGCAGTATTTT. It yields the protein CAIRWTGSTDTQYF. The chain uses TRBV10-3 and TRBJ2-3; TRBD1 agrees at 8 bases. The length of the CDR3 is 14 residues. The V gene's germline CDR1 is ENHRY and CDR2 SYGVKD. V shed 6 bases, J shed 0 bases, and the junction held 2 bases outside the gene matches.